This T cell receptor beta chain was obtained from a study of T cells in Graves' hyperthyroidism and ophthalmopathy. The table lists this clonotype with many counts. Amplification of TCR beta CDR3 regions used RNA as the template. Initially, a first-round RT-PCR of the TCR CDR3 employed the HTBI primer set. TCRdb re-called the multiplex PCR reads with MiXCR, one entry per CDR3 protein. Found here are over 200,000 distinct CDR3 sequences, approximately 20% of them singletons; the top ten hold just under 45%. This CDR3 spans 15 amino acids. Germline V CDR1 and CDR2: DFQATT, SNEGSKA (reference sequence). Across 18 months, stable Graves' hyperthyroidism was marked by no progression to ophthalmopathy.

The clonotype comes from a middle-aged man with Graves' hyperthyroidism. Sequencing was carried out using blood. This chain connects TRBV20-1 to TRBJ2-5, with 13 bases lining up with TRBD2. CDR3 DNA sequence: TGCAGCATCTCGGGACTAGCGGGAAGTCAAGAGACCCAGTACTTC. It yields the protein CSISGLAGSQETQYF.